Below, 24 T cell receptor beta chains from the same sample are listed, as sequenced in a study of blood T cell repertoires in COVID-19. Method: immunoSEQ multiplex PCR; TCRdb's copy keeps in-frame clones and lacks some. The profile shows 200,000 to 300,000 clones, approximately 88% of them singletons. The sequencing input was PBMCs or T cells enriched from blood (not recorded which). The source is a woman aged 40 to 50 with acute COVID-19.

This chain connects TRBV11-3 to TRBJ1-6; D uncertain. V was trimmed by 5 bases and J by 9 bases, leaving 23 bases between them. Germline CDR1 reads SGHNT; CDR2 reads YENEEA. The CDR3 loop spans 17 amino acids. The CDR3 DNA reads as TGTGCCAGCAGCCGCGCGTCTGGTACTGGGCTCGGTTCACCCCTCCACTTT. Protein: CASSRASGTGLGSPLHF. Full variable domain (rest looked up from reference TRBV11-3 and TRBJ1-6): EAGVVQSPRYKIIEKKQPVAFWCNPISGHNTLYWYLQNLGQGPELLIRYENEEAVDDSQLPKDRFSAERLKGVDSTLKIQPAELGDSAVYLCASSRASGTGLGSPLHFGNGTRLTVT.

This clone was seen only a few times. The chain combines TRBV5-1 with TRBJ2-1; 14 nucleotides align to TRBD2. J lost 9 bases, V lost 0 bases, and 2 bases had no gene match. In germline, CDR1 is SGHRS, CDR2 YFSETQ. This CDR3 region has 15 residues. The CDR3 nucleotides read TGCGCCAGCAGCTTGGTGGGGACTAGCGGGGGTGAGCAGTTCTTC. This gives the protein CASSLVGTSGGEQFF.

CDR3 sequence (DNA): TGTGCCAGCAACGGACAGGGGGCTGGAACCTCTGGAAACACCATATATTTT. Its protein product is CASNGQGAGTSGNTIYF. The chain combines TRBV5-6 with TRBJ1-3, with TRBD1 matching over 11 bases. CDR1 SGHDT and CDR2 YYEEEE come from the germline V gene. J was trimmed by 0 bases and V by 6 bases; bases with no gene match: 8. The CDR3 is 17 amino acids.

The CDR3: CASSLEGQGWGAFF. CDR3 coding DNA: TGTGCCAGCAGCTTAGAAGGACAGGGGTGGGGTGCTTTCTTT. This chain connects TRBV11-2 to TRBJ1-1, with 9 positions matching TRBD1. Germline V gene sequence: CDR1 SGHAT, CDR2 FQNNGV. There are 14 residues in the CDR3. Losses at the gene ends were 0 bases for V and 11 bases for J; bases not matched to a gene: 7.

Only one count was recorded for this clone. V gene TRBV2 combines with J gene TRBJ1-6; D not certain. Trimming stripped 6 bases from V and 7 bases from J, with 4 bases between. The CDR3 loop spans 11 amino acids. Germline CDR1 reads SNHLY; CDR2 reads FYNNEI. In nucleotides, the CDR3 is TGTGCCAGCAGCCAAAATTCACCCCTCCACTTT. Residues: CASSQNSPLHF.

The gene calls are TRBV3-1 (or the pseudogene TRBV3-2) and TRBJ2-4; 16 bases line up with TRBD2. J gave up 2 bases and V 3 bases, and 1 base lay outside the gene matches. The CDR3 runs 17 residues. Germline V gene data show CDR1 as LGHDT and CDR2 as YNNKEL (reference sequence). The CDR3 region has the DNA TGTGCCAGCAGCCAGGGACTAGCGGGGGGGCCCAAAAACATTCAGTACTTC. Its protein product is CASSQGLAGGPKNIQYF.

The chain recombines TRBV7-9 with TRBJ2-5, with 9 bases aligning to TRBD2. The V gene end was trimmed by 2 bases and the J gene end by 2 bases; junction bases not matched to a gene: 3. Germline assignment: CDR1 SEHNR and CDR2 FQNEAQ (reference sequence). The CDR3 is 15 residues long. The CDR3 nucleotides are TGTGCCAGCAGCTTATCAAGCGGGGGGCAAGAGACCCAGTACTTC. It translates to CASSLSSGGQETQYF.

This chain connects TRBV27 to TRBJ1-2; D is possibly TRBD1 (6 bases). The V and J ends lost 5 bases and 4 bases respectively, with 11 bases between them. This CDR3 contains 13 residues. The germline CDR1 and CDR2 sequences are MNHEY and SMNVEV (reference sequence). The CDR3 protein is CASSRGTTYGYTF. In DNA form, the CDR3 reads TGTGCCAGCAGTAGGGGGACAACCTATGGCTACACCTTC.

This chain joins TRBV4-1 and TRBJ1-1; 8 positions agree with TRBD1. The CDR3 totals 16 residues. V lost 1 base to trimming and J lost 6 bases; unmatched junction nucleotides: 10. Germline V lookup: CDR1 MGHRA, CDR2 YSYEKL. The DNA of the CDR3 is TGCGCCAGCAGCCAAGTACTAGCCAGGGGGCTCGCTGAAGCTTTCTTT. Translation gives CASSQVLARGLAEAFF.

This sequence joins TRBV14 and TRBJ2-3; TRBD2 aligns across 7 bases. This CDR3 is 16 amino acids long. Germline assignment: CDR1 SGHDN and CDR2 FVKESK. Losses at the gene ends were 4 bases for V and 5 bases for J; bases not matched to a gene: 12. The DNA of the CDR3 is TGTGCCAGCAGCCGACAACTAGCGACTAGAGTAGATACGCAGTATTTT. This translates into CASSRQLATRVDTQYF.

V usage is TRBV21-1 and J usage is TRBJ1-3; TRBD1 was called by the table and not checked on the DNA. TRBV21-1 is listed as a pseudogene. The CDR3 loop spans 15 amino acids. The CDR3: CASSVRQGALPTIYF. DNA for the CDR3: TGTGCCAGCAGCGTACGACAGGGGGCCCTTCCCACCATATATTTT.

The chain couples TRBV21-1 to TRBJ2-1; TRBD1, the table's D call, was not compared with the DNA. TRBV21-1 is classified as a pseudogene. CDR3 length: 13 residues. The CDR3 DNA follows: TGTGCCAAAATTAGGGGCTCGGGTAATGAGCAGTTCTTC. Protein product: CAKIRGSGNEQFF.

The V gene is TRBV4-3, the J gene TRBJ2-2; TRBD1 aligns across 8 bases. The CDR3 is 16 amino acids. Germline V lookup: CDR1 LGHNA, CDR2 YSLEER. The junction had 7 bases not matched to a gene; V was cut back by 0 bases and J by 7 bases. The CDR3 DNA follows: TGCGCCAGCAGCCAAGAACTGCAGGGGGCTATCGGGGAGCTGTTTTTT. It yields the protein CASSQELQGAIGELFF.

The CDR3 region is CASGLSGGPGYTF. CDR3 coding DNA: TGTGCTAGTGGTTTGTCAGGGGGCCCTGGCTACACCTTC. This rearrangement joins TRBV12-5 to TRBJ1-2; 8 bases match TRBD1. Losses at the gene ends were 2 bases for V and 7 bases for J; bases not matched to a gene: 3. Germline CDR1 is LGHNT and CDR2 is FRNRAP. The CDR3 runs 13 residues.

The chain employs TRBV9 and TRBJ1-4, with 8 bases identical to TRBD1. Trimming at V came to 4 bases and at J to 4 bases, leaving 6 bases not matched to a gene. Germline V gene sequence: CDR1 SGDLS, CDR2 YYNGEE. The CDR3 extends over 15 amino acids. In nucleotides, the CDR3 is TGTGCCAGCAGCACTAGACAGGGGAATAATGAAAAACTGTTTTTT. This encodes CASSTRQGNNEKLFF. Full variable domain (missing parts from reference TRBV9 and TRBJ1-4): DSGVTQTPKHLITATGQRVTLRCSPRSGDLSVYWYQQSLDQGLQFLIQYYNGEERAKGNILERFSAQQFPDLHSELNLSSLELGDSALYFCASSTRQGNNEKLFFGSGTQLSVL.

This clone was recorded at least ten times. J is TRBJ2-5 and V is TRBV7-2, with 7 bases that match TRBD1. The CDR3 covers 14 residues. V shed 8 bases and J 0 bases; nucleotides not matched to a gene: 6. CDR1 SGHTA and CDR2 FQGNSA come from the germline V gene. The CDR3, as DNA: TGTGCCAGCTCCGGGACAGACTACCAAGAGACCCAGTACTTC. Translating gives CASSGTDYQETQYF.

The rearrangement uses TRBV11-3 and TRBJ1-1; D not resolved. Germline CDR1 is SGHNT and CDR2 is YENEEA. Deletions cut 0 bases from V and 10 bases from J, with 12 bases between. The CDR3 is made up of 13 amino acids. The CDR3 bases are TGTGCCAGCAGCTTAGATTGGAGGCACCGAGCTTTCTTT. Encoded protein: CASSLDWRHRAFF.

The chain couples TRBV19 to TRBJ1-5; 9 bases match TRBD1. CDR3 size: 18 residues. Per germline, CDR1 LNHDA and CDR2 SQIVND (reference sequence). Germline trimming cut 5 bases from V and 0 bases from J; bases unmatched to any gene: 11. CDR3 in DNA: TGTGCCAGTAGTGGGGACAGGGTGATGGGGTATAGCAATCAGCCCCAGCATTTT. It codes for CASSGDRVMGYSNQPQHF.

This clone was detected once. V gene TRBV7-9 combines with J gene TRBJ1-2; possible D gene TRBD1, 6 bases. V was clipped by 5 bases and J by 8 bases, with 15 bases between them. This CDR3 has 13 amino acids. The germline gives CDR1 SEHNR, CDR2 FQNEAQ (reference sequence). The CDR3 coding sequence is TGTGCCAGCAGCCAAGCGGGGGCGCGAGGCTACACCTTC. This sequence encodes CASSQAGARGYTF.

This rearrangement joins TRBV9 to TRBJ2-3; maybe TRBD1 (6 bases). This CDR3 comprises 12 residues. Germline CDR1 is SGDLS and CDR2 is YYNGEE. For the CDR3, the DNA is TGTGGGACAGTGCTATTAGGGGATACGCAGTATTTT. Protein sequence: CGTVLLGDTQYF.

This clone is a singleton in its sample. The chain couples TRBV6-5 to TRBJ1-3; perhaps TRBD1 as D (6 bases). CDR1 and CDR2 (germline): MNHEY, SVGAGI. The CDR3 totals 16 residues. The V end was cut by 2 bases, the J end by 2 bases, with 13 bases between. CDR3 DNA: TGTGCCAGCAGTTACATGCCAGGGGCCCCTGGAAACACCATATATTTT. The encoded protein is CASSYMPGAPGNTIYF.

This clone was seen a single time. CDR3 loop: CASSLRENYEQYV. DNA for the CDR3: TGTGCCAGCAGTTTACGGGAGAACTACGAGCAGTACGTC. The chain employs TRBV27 and TRBJ2-7, with D possibly being TRBD2 (6 bases). This CDR3 contains 13 residues. In germline, CDR1 is MNHEY, CDR2 SMNVEV (reference sequence). Trimming pared 2 bases from V and 3 bases from J, leaving 8 bases between.

The V call is TRBV3-1 (or the pseudogene TRBV3-2), the J call TRBJ1-2; TRBD1 matches at 7 bases. CDR1 LGHDT and CDR2 YNNKEL come from the germline V gene (reference sequence). The CDR3 totals 14 residues. The V gene end was trimmed by 4 bases and the J gene end by 6 bases; junction bases not matched to a gene: 8. CDR3 loop: CASSPRQGRDGYTF. CDR3 nucleotide sequence: TGTGCCAGCAGCCCCAGACAGGGACGGGATGGCTACACCTTC.

A few counts support this clone. The DNA for the CDR3 is TGTGCCAGCAGCTTAGTGGGGACAGACCACAATGAGCAGTTCTTC. Translating gives CASSLVGTDHNEQFF. The chain is built from TRBV7-2 and TRBJ2-1; 7 nucleotides agree with TRBD1. This CDR3 has 15 amino acids. Germline V gives CDR1 SGHTA, CDR2 FQGNSA. Germline trimming cut 1 base from V and 5 bases from J; bases unmatched to any gene: 5.